These 13 T cell receptor beta chains were sequenced from one sample in a study of shared T cell receptors in the human thymus. The method was immunoSEQ multiplex PCR; TCRdb's version includes in-frame clones alone and lacks a portion of them. The sample gives hundreds of thousands of clones, approximately 88% of which show up once; 0.0095% to 0.013% is in the top ten. This same sample was also part of a study on human thymus T cells.

Specimen: thymocytes. All receptors derive from a boy less than two years old with a congenital heart defect.

Only a few counts were recorded for this clone. The chain has TRBV11-3 and TRBJ2-2, with 10 bases that match TRBD2. The trim removed 5 bases at V and 0 bases at J, leaving 9 bases unmatched. The germline V gene has CDR1 SGHNT and CDR2 YENEEA. This CDR3 has 18 residues. The CDR3 region has the DNA TGTGCCAGCAGCCCTGGACTAGCGGAGCGCGCGAACACCGGGGAGCTGTTTTTT. Encoded protein: CASSPGLAERANTGELFF.

The genes are TRBV9 and TRBJ2-3; 8 bases match TRBD2. Losses at the gene ends were 4 bases for V and 5 bases for J; bases not matched to a gene: 6. The germline V gene encodes CDR1 SGDLS and CDR2 YYNGEE. The CDR3 extends over 14 amino acids. The CDR3 reads CASSMSGSGDTQYF. The CDR3 DNA sequence: TGTGCCAGCAGCATGAGCGGGAGTGGAGATACGCAGTATTTT.

The chain combines TRBV6-1 with TRBJ1-2, with no clear D. Germline V gives CDR1 MNHNS, CDR2 SASEGT. CDR3 size: 13 residues. Trimming took 4 bases from V and 2 from J, leaving 8 bases between them. CDR3 sequence: CASSGAPNYGYTF. The CDR3 coding sequence is TGTGCCAGCAGTGGGGCCCCCAACTATGGCTACACCTTC.

This clone was detected only a few times. The rearrangement joins TRBV7-2 to TRBJ2-3; TRBD2 might be the D (5 bases). Germline CDR1 reads SGHTA; CDR2 reads FQGNSA. CDR3 size: 14 residues. V lost 0 bases and J 3 bases, leaving 7 bases between the germline ends. The CDR3, as DNA: TGTGCCAGCAGCTTAGCGCGAGGGACAGATACGCAGTATTTT. Amino acids: CASSLARGTDTQYF.

V is TRBV28 and J is TRBJ1-1; D may be TRBD1 (5 bases). The CDR3 sequence is 15 residues long. Germline assignment: CDR1 MDHEN and CDR2 SYDVKM. Trimming cost V 5 bases and J 3 bases, with 16 bases left between them. CDR3 sequence: CASSPGLPGDTEAFF. CDR3 nucleotides: TGTGCCAGCAGTCCCGGACTGCCGGGGGACACTGAAGCTTTCTTT.

The count of this clone is one. The genes are TRBV5-1 and TRBJ2-1, with 9 bases identical to TRBD2. Germline CDR1 reads SGHRS; CDR2 reads YFSETQ. The CDR3 contains 15 residues. J was trimmed by 7 bases and V by 2 bases; bases with no gene match: 7. The CDR3 protein is CASSFASGVGNEQFF. The CDR3 DNA reads as TGCGCCAGCAGCTTTGCTAGCGGGGTCGGTAATGAGCAGTTCTTC.

This clone came up once. The chain is built from TRBV6-5 and TRBJ1-1; the D is unclear. CDR1 is MNHEY, CDR2 SVGAGI, per germline. V gave up 6 bases and J gave up 12 bases, with 8 bases separating them. The length of the CDR3 is 9 residues. The CDR3 here is CASSPPPFF. The CDR3, as DNA: TGTGCCAGCAGCCCTCCCCCTTTCTTT.

This clone was seen only once. CDR3 sequence: CASSFVGERRYEQYF. CDR3 DNA: TGTGCCAGCAGCTTTGTCGGAGAGCGGCGCTACGAGCAGTACTTC. This chain uses TRBV5-6 with TRBJ2-7; weak D call: TRBD2 (5 bases). CDR1 and CDR2 (germline): SGHDT, YYEEEE. Trimming removed 2 bases at V and 3 bases at J, with 15 bases between. CDR3 length: 15 amino acids.

The chain recombines TRBV27 with TRBJ2-7, with D tentatively TRBD1 (7 bases). Germline lookup yields CDR1 MNHEY and CDR2 SMNVEV (reference sequence). V shed 4 bases and J shed 4 bases, with 17 bases lying between them. This CDR3 has 15 amino acids. The CDR3 loop is CASSWGAGGPYEQYF. For the CDR3, the DNA is TGTGCCAGCAGTTGGGGGGCAGGGGGTCCTTACGAGCAGTACTTC.

This chain uses TRBV2 with TRBJ1-5; maybe TRBD1 (5 bases). This CDR3 region has 15 residues. Germline CDR1 is SNHLY and CDR2 is FYNNEI. Trimming cost V 6 bases and J 2 bases, with 14 bases left between them. The CDR3 DNA reads TGTGCCAGCAGGGAGGGGTTTCATGGCAATCAGCCCCAGCATTTT. Encoded protein: CASREGFHGNQPQHF.

The chain combines TRBV11-3 with TRBJ1-1; a weak D match, TRBD1 (6 bases). Germline values: CDR1 SGHNT, CDR2 YENEEA. V dropped 1 base and J dropped 1 base, with 10 bases sitting between them. CDR3 length: 15 amino acids. CDR3 nucleotide sequence: TGTGCCAGCAGCTTAGCCCCGGACAGGAACACTGAAGCTTTCTTT. Translating gives CASSLAPDRNTEAFF.

V and J are TRBV4-3 and TRBJ2-5; the match to TRBD2 covers 12 bases. V dropped 0 bases and J dropped 5; count of bases not matched to a gene: 10. The CDR3 length is 18 residues. Germline V CDR1 and CDR2: LGHNA, YSLEER. This CDR3 reads CASSQDRGPLAGGETQYF. The CDR3 DNA reads TGCGCCAGCAGCCAAGATAGGGGGCCCCTAGCGGGAGGGGAGACCCAGTACTTC.

As DNA, the CDR3 is TGTGCCAGCAGTGCGGGGACTAGCGGATCCTACGAGCAGTACTTC. The encoded protein is CASSAGTSGSYEQYF. The chain links TRBV6-1 to TRBJ2-7; TRBD2 aligns across 11 bases. The CDR3 consists of 15 residues. With 4 bases clipped from V and 1 base from J, the junction kept 3 bases outside the gene matches. From germline, CDR1 is MNHNS and CDR2 SASEGT.